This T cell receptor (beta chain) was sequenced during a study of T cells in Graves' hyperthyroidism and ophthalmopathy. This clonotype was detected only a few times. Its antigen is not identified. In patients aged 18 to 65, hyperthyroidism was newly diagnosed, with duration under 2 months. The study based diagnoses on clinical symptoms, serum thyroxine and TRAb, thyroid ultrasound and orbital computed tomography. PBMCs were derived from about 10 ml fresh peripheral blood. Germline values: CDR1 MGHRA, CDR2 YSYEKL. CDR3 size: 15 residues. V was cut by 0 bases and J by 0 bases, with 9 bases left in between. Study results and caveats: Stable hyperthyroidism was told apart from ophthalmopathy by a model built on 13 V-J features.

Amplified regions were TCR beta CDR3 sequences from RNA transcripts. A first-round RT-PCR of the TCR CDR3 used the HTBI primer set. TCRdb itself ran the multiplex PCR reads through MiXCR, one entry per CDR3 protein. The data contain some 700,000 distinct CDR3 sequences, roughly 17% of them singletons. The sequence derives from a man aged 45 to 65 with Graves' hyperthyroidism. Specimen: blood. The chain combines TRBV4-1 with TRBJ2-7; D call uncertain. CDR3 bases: TGCGCCAGCAGCCAAGAAGATAGCCACTCCTACGAGCAGTACTTC. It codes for CASSQEDSHSYEQYF.